This TCR beta chain was found in a study of OX40 agonist ivuxolimab in advanced cancers. Sequencing used immunoSEQ multiplex PCR; TCRdb keeps in-frame clones, though not all of them. Of approximately 17,000 clones in the sample, around 70% were seen once. Unmatched junction bases numbered 3, after V lost 4 bases and J lost 3 bases. The CDR3 spans 15 residues. Per the germline V gene, CDR1 is MNHEY and CDR2 is SMNVEV (reference sequence). About this clone itself: The antigen is undetermined.

Study conclusions and caveats: Average numbers of expanded clones were greater in CD8+ T cells than in CD4+. What antigens the expanded peripheral T cells recognized was never established.

This sequence originates from an adult with an advanced solid tumor such as melanoma, head and neck, liver or kidney cancer. The specimen comprised CD4+ or CD8+ T cells sorted from blood, sampled in a trial of the OX40 agonist ivuxolimab. The chain has TRBV27 and TRBJ2-3, with TRBD1 identical over 11 bases. CDR3 sequence (DNA): TGTGCCAGCAGTTACGGACAGGGGGCAACAGATACGCAGTATTTT. Protein product: CASSYGQGATDTQYF.